The clone carrying this T cell receptor (beta chain) came up a few times. In the original workflow: Amplifying reference gene primers gave estimates of nucleated cell counts. Produced via immunoSEQ multiplex PCR; TCRdb's table is partial and in-frame only. That table is the source of V, J and clone size, and D and trimming were worked out from the DNA. Of 150,000 to 190,000 clones in the sample, around 80% were seen once. Germline trimming cut 6 bases from V and 7 bases from J; bases unmatched to any gene: 13. CDR1 is KGHSH and CDR2 is LQKENI in the germline V gene. CDR3 length equals 15 residues. The entry originates in a study of blood T cell repertoires in COVID-19. As for the study in general: Samples came from the United States, Italy and Spain, spanning acute and convalescent COVID-19. The cDNA or gDNA used as material had been derived from T cells, B-cell-depleted T cells, or PBMCs.

This chain connects TRBV18 to TRBJ1-1, with TRBD1 matching 8 bases. This TCR was sampled from a woman aged 50 to 65 with acute or convalescent COVID-19. Material: peripheral blood. The CDR3 reads CASSPTAGGSGEAFF. DNA for the CDR3: TGTGCCAGCTCGCCGACGGCAGGGGGCTCTGGTGAAGCTTTCTTT.